The 22 T cell receptor beta chains below were found in one sample sequenced in a study of cytomegalovirus exposure and HLA in healthy donors. Libraries were prepared by immunoSEQ multiplex PCR; TCRdb keeps only in-frame clonotypes and omits some of them. Of roughly 62,000 clones listed, around 94% were seen once; the top ten hold under 3%. Sequencing was performed on PBMCs. Receptor source: a man between 18 and 35 years old in good health and CMV-seronegative.

This chain uses TRBV9 with TRBJ2-3; 7 bases match TRBD2. Germline loops: CDR1 SGDLS, CDR2 YYNGEE. After removal of 6 bases from V and 5 bases from J, the junction contained 9 bases not matched to a gene. CDR3 length equals 14 residues. The CDR3, as DNA: TGTGCCAGCACCGAGGGGCGGGAGAAAGATACGCAGTATTTT. Residues: CASTEGREKDTQYF.

CDR3 region: CASSFGTGDFGNTIYF. The CDR3 nucleotides read TGTGCCAGCAGCTTCGGGACAGGGGATTTTGGAAACACCATATATTTT. This sequence joins TRBV7-9 and TRBJ1-3, with 10 bases that match TRBD1. This CDR3 comprises 16 residues. The trim removed 3 bases at V and 3 bases at J, leaving 5 bases unmatched. Germline assignment: CDR1 SEHNR and CDR2 FQNEAQ (reference sequence).

V usage is TRBV4-2 and J usage is TRBJ2-7; weak D call: TRBD2 (6 bases). The CDR3 is made up of 15 amino acids. Germline CDR1 reads LGHNA; CDR2 reads YNFKEQ. V was cut by 4 bases and J by 0 bases, with 13 bases left in between. CDR3 residues: CASSLRLDTSYEQYF. DNA of the CDR3: TGTGCCAGCAGCCTCCGACTAGACACCTCCTACGAGCAGTACTTC.

The chain carries TRBV4-2 and TRBJ2-7, with D perhaps TRBD1 (5 bases). V was cut by 4 bases and J by 2 bases, with 15 bases left in between. The CDR3 length is 15 residues. Germline V gene data show CDR1 as LGHNA and CDR2 as YNFKEQ. The CDR3 coding sequence is TGTGCCAGCAGCCGAACAACAGGCGCCGCCTACGAGCAGTACTTC. It translates to CASSRTTGAAYEQYF.

This clone was recorded only once. CDR3 residues: CASSLAMGSSTDTQYF. As DNA, the CDR3 is TGTGCCAGCAGCCTAGCAATGGGGAGTAGCACAGATACGCAGTATTTT. The chain recombines TRBV5-6 with TRBJ2-3; a possible D gene is TRBD2 (5 bases). The V end was cut by 4 bases, the J end by 0 bases, with 15 bases between. CDR1 and CDR2 (germline): SGHDT, YYEEEE. CDR3 length: 16 residues.

This chain connects TRBV15 to TRBJ1-5; D is possibly TRBD1 (5 bases). Germline V gives CDR1 LNHNV, CDR2 YYDKDF (reference sequence). The CDR3 has 17 residues. The ends were cut back, 1 base at V and 2 bases at J, with 15 bases in the middle. The CDR3 sequence: CATSRGWGGDGNQPQHF. CDR3 DNA: TGTGCCACCAGCAGAGGTTGGGGCGGCGACGGCAATCAGCCCCAGCATTTT. Full variable domain (missing parts from reference TRBV15 and TRBJ1-5): DAMVIQNPRYQVTQFGKPVTLSCSQTLNHNVMYWYQQKSSQAPKLLFHYYDKDFNNEADTPDNFQSRRPNTSFCFLDIRSPGLGDTAMYLCATSRGWGGDGNQPQHFGDGTRLSIL.

The V gene is TRBV10-3, the J gene TRBJ1-1, with 9 bases lining up with TRBD1. Germline V CDR1 and CDR2: ENHRY, SYGVKD. The CDR3 extends over 13 amino acids. Germline trimming cut 10 bases from V and 5 bases from J; bases unmatched to any gene: 8. CDR3 in amino acids: CATQLQGATEAFF. The CDR3 DNA sequence: TGTGCCACTCAATTACAGGGGGCGACTGAAGCTTTCTTT.

This chain joins TRBV2 and TRBJ1-2, with 10 nucleotides matching TRBD1. Losses at the gene ends were 6 bases for V and 6 bases for J; bases not matched to a gene: 7. This CDR3 has 14 residues. Germline CDR1 reads SNHLY; CDR2 reads FYNNEI. The CDR3 spells CASRQTGGANGYTF. CDR3 bases: TGTGCCAGCAGACAGACAGGGGGCGCAAATGGCTACACCTTC.

This sequence joins TRBV27 and TRBJ2-1, with 8 bases identical to TRBD2. The J segment lost 4 bases and the V segment lost 6 bases, leaving 8 bases of the junction unmatched. CDR3 length equals 15 residues. Germline CDR1 MNHEY, CDR2 SMNVEV (reference sequence). CDR3: CASSPGGRPYNEQFF. The CDR3 region has the DNA TGTGCCAGCAGCCCGGGGGGGAGGCCTTACAATGAGCAGTTCTTC.

This chain links TRBV5-1 with TRBJ2-1; TRBD1 is a possible D gene (5 bases). The germline V gene has CDR1 SGHRS and CDR2 YFSETQ. The V end was cut by 2 bases, the J end by 5 bases, with 11 bases between. The CDR3 length is 14 residues. CDR3 loop: CASSFYGQNNEQFF. CDR3 sequence (DNA): TGCGCCAGCAGCTTCTACGGACAAAACAATGAGCAGTTCTTC.

The chain joins TRBV10-3 to TRBJ2-1, with TRBD2 matching over 7 bases. This CDR3 has 13 amino acids. The germline V gene has CDR1 ENHRY and CDR2 SYGVKD. The trim removed 3 bases at V and 6 bases at J, leaving 2 bases unmatched. The chain's CDR3 is CAISDGTTNEQFF. The CDR3 coding sequence is TGTGCCATCAGTGACGGGACTACCAATGAGCAGTTCTTC.

This chain links TRBV10-3 with TRBJ2-3, with 8 bases that match TRBD2. V dropped 6 bases and J dropped 0; count of bases not matched to a gene: 5. The CDR3 has 15 residues. In germline, CDR1 is ENHRY, CDR2 SYGVKD. CDR3 nucleotide sequence: TGTGCCATCAGGCAGCCTAGCGGGAGCACAGATACGCAGTATTTT. It translates to CAIRQPSGSTDTQYF.

The chain carries TRBV6-5 and TRBJ2-7; perhaps TRBD2 as D (5 bases). The CDR3 is 16 amino acids. The V and J ends lost 4 bases and 4 bases respectively, with 20 bases between them. Germline values: CDR1 MNHEY, CDR2 SVGAGI. The CDR3 DNA reads as TGTGCCAGCAGTTCCCGTTGGCTAGCTGCGATTTACGAGCAGTACTTC. It translates to CASSSRWLAAIYEQYF.

This clone was counted between two and nine times. The gene calls are TRBV27 and TRBJ1-5, with D perhaps matching TRBD1 (6 bases). The germline V gene has CDR1 MNHEY and CDR2 SMNVEV (reference sequence). This CDR3 contains 14 residues. The V gene lost 6 bases and the J gene lost 3 bases, with 12 bases spanning the gap. The CDR3: CASSTGTSNQPQHF. CDR3 sequence (DNA): TGTGCCAGCAGCACCGGGACATCCAATCAGCCCCAGCATTTT.

The CDR3 nucleotides read TGTGCCAGCTCACCATCCCGGGATACGCAGTATTTT. This encodes CASSPSRDTQYF. The gene calls are TRBV18 and TRBJ2-3; D unresolved. The CDR3 is 12 amino acids. V was cut by 2 bases and J by 6 bases, with 6 bases left in between. Germline CDR1 KGHSH, CDR2 LQKENI. Together with reference TRBV18 and TRBJ2-3, the CDR3 gives the full variable domain: NAGVMQNPRHLVRRRGQEARLRCSPMKGHSHVYWYRQLPEEGLKFMVYLQKENIIDESGMPKERFSAEFPKEGPSILRIQQVVRGDSAAYFCASSPSRDTQYFGPGTRLTVL.

This clone appeared a single time. This chain uses TRBV19 with TRBJ1-2; the D is unclear. The V end was cut by 6 bases, the J end by 4 bases, with 18 bases between. CDR1 is LNHDA, CDR2 SQIVND, per germline (reference sequence). This CDR3 region has 15 residues. The CDR3 loop reads CASRGAGSHFYGYTF. The CDR3, as DNA: TGTGCCAGTAGGGGAGCGGGCAGTCATTTCTATGGCTACACCTTC.

The gene calls are TRBV19 and TRBJ2-7; 10 bases line up with TRBD1. CDR3 length: 14 residues. V lost 6 bases, J lost 2 bases, and 4 bases stayed unmatched. Germline values: CDR1 LNHDA, CDR2 SQIVND (reference sequence). CDR3 region: CASSRDRGTYEQYF. As DNA, the CDR3 is TGTGCCAGTAGCAGGGACAGGGGCACCTACGAGCAGTACTTC.

This clone was found once. V gene TRBV11-2 combines with J gene TRBJ2-3, with TRBD2 matching over 10 bases. The CDR3 consists of 16 residues. V gave up 1 base and J gave up 2 bases; unmatched junction bases: 3. Germline lookup yields CDR1 SGHAT and CDR2 FQNNGV. CDR3 in amino acids: CASSLGAGGLTDTQYF. Here the CDR3 DNA reads TGTGCCAGCAGCTTAGGAGCGGGAGGGCTCACAGATACGCAGTATTTT.

This chain connects TRBV28 to TRBJ2-5, with D possibly matching TRBD2 (5 bases). The CDR3 spans 15 residues. V gave up 5 bases and J gave up 5 bases, with 18 bases separating them. Germline V CDR1 and CDR2: MDHEN, SYDVKM. For the CDR3, the DNA is TGTGCCAGCAGTGCTCAAGGGCGGGTCGTTGAGACCCAGTACTTC. This gives the protein CASSAQGRVVETQYF.

V is TRBV27 and J is TRBJ2-7; 11 nucleotides match TRBD2. The CDR3 has 16 residues. Trimming cost V 3 bases and J 4 bases; bases outside gene matches: 8. Germline V gene data show CDR1 as MNHEY and CDR2 as SMNVEV (reference sequence). CDR3 residues: CASSFTSLAGGYEQYF. The CDR3 nucleotides are TGTGCCAGCAGTTTTACCTCTCTAGCGGGGGGTTACGAGCAGTACTTC.

This chain's CDR3 is CASSSLPLLSGSYNEQFF. In DNA form, the CDR3 reads TGTGCCAGCAGTTCCCTCCCACTTTTGAGCGGCTCCTACAATGAGCAGTTCTTC. The chain links TRBV28 to TRBJ2-1; perhaps TRBD2 as D (5 bases). V was cut by 4 bases and J by 0 bases, with 19 bases left in between. Germline values: CDR1 MDHEN, CDR2 SYDVKM. This CDR3 spans 18 amino acids. Supplemented by reference TRBV28 and TRBJ2-1, the full variable domain reads DVKVTQSSRYLVKRTGEKVFLECVQDMDHENMFWYRQDPGLGLRLIYFSYDVKMKEKGDIPEGYSVSREKKERFSLILESASTNQTSMYLCASSSLPLLSGSYNEQFFGPGTRLTVL.

This clone was counted a few times. The V and J genes are TRBV19 and TRBJ2-7, with D unresolved. Germline CDR1 is LNHDA and CDR2 is SQIVND (reference sequence). The CDR3 has 11 residues. V was cut by 8 bases and J by 5 bases, with 10 bases left in between. The CDR3 DNA reads as TGTGCCAGTGGCAAATCCCACGAGCAGTACTTC. Protein product: CASGKSHEQYF.